This T cell receptor (beta chain) was observed in a study of T-cell reconstitution after alpha-beta-depleted transplantation in children (dated by TCRdb to 2016 to 2017). General notes on the study: The study quantitatively tracked T-cell immune reconstitution after TCRalphabeta/CD19-depleted allogeneic hematopoietic cell transplantation in children using TCR repertoire profiling.

Findings and caveats that apply to the study as a whole: The apparently early recovery of alphabetaT-cell counts about two months after transplant reportedly depended on only several hundred rapidly expanded clones that came from non-depleted graft cells. Hyperexpanded clone frequencies declined over subsequent months; after one year, T-cell counts and TCRbeta diversity were mostly attributed to newly produced T cells. In some patients, high TCRbeta diversity at day 60 was attributed to recipient T cells and intrathymic progenitors that had survived conditioning.

Ends trimmed: V by 5 bases, J by 0 bases; bases unmatched to a gene: 3. The CDR3 numbers 14 residues from cysteine through phenylalanine. The retained sequence is limited to the CDR3, 42 bases, with the frame set at the first base. The germline V gene (reference sequence) provides CDR1 DFQATT and CDR2 SNEGSKA. This clonotype has a count of ten or more. Its antigen remains undetermined. Base qualities are missing; no much larger clone stands one base away. In light of the paper, this sample's treatment or condition label describes: allogeneic hematopoietic cell transplantation with graft depleted of TCRalphabeta T cells and CD19 B cells. The children who served as transplant recipients had been given grafts of TCRalphabeta/CD19-depleted allogeneic hematopoietic cells. To prepare the library, PCR was applied. The sequencer was an Illumina HiSeq 2500. TCR library preparation used molecular barcoding, with unique molecular identifiers applied to normalize quantification of the TCRbeta repertoire. TCRdb redid the processing of the public reads, applying fastp at Q25 and MiXCR, and retained in-frame beta chains. Each CDR3 protein appears once, grouped with its most common genes and DNA. The sample records approximately 490,000 distinct CDR3 sequences, roughly a tenth of which are singletons. The top ten constitute around 2% of the sample.

Recombination connected TRBV20-1 to TRBJ2-1, with 8 junctional bases fitting TRBD2. The material sequenced was PBMCs, taken before TCRalphabeta/CD19-depleted stem cell transplant. This clonotype originated in a child aged 2-9 years with inherited bone marrow failure, due to receive a stem cell transplant. The DNA is as follows: TGCAGTGCTCGGGAGGGCAGCTCCTACAATGAGCAGTTCTTC. Its translation reads: CSAREGSSYNEQFF.